These 19 T cell receptor beta chains were sequenced from one sample in a study of T cells in Graves' hyperthyroidism and ophthalmopathy. RNA transcripts were the template for amplifying TCR beta CDR3 regions. HTBI primers were the set used in a first-round RT-PCR of the TCR CDR3. TCRdb independently ran MiXCR on the multiplex PCR reads; one entry per CDR3 protein. The sample records around 260,000 distinct CDR3 sequences, 20% to 25% being singletons. Sequencing was performed on blood. The receptors originated from a man aged 35-49 years with Graves' hyperthyroidism that later progressed to Graves' ophthalmopathy.

This clonotype was detected ten times or more. This chain connects TRBV5-1 to TRBJ2-2, with 7 bases lining up with TRBD1. CDR1 is SGHRS, CDR2 YFSETQ, per germline. The CDR3 covers 14 residues. The V segment lost 0 bases and the J segment 4 bases; nucleotides outside the gene matches: 0. CDR3 DNA sequence: TGCGCCAGCAGCTTGGAGGGGGCCACCGGGGAGCTGTTTTTT. Protein: CASSLEGATGELFF. Full variable domain (outside the CDR3, taken from reference TRBV5-1 and TRBJ2-2): KAGVTQTPRYLIKTRGQQVTLSCSPISGHRSVSWYQQTPGQGLQFLFEYFSETQRNKGNFPGRFSGRQFSNSRSEMNVSTLELGDSALYLCASSLEGATGELFFGEGSRLTVL.

There are a few counts of this clonotype. The J gene is TRBJ1-1, the V gene TRBV19; no firm D call. The length of the CDR3 is 15 residues. The germline CDR1 and CDR2 sequences are LNHDA and SQIVND (reference sequence). Trimming pared 5 bases from V and 1 base from J, leaving 14 bases between. CDR3 sequence reads: CASSQRKGPNTEAFF. The CDR3 DNA is TGTGCCAGTAGTCAACGTAAGGGTCCGAACACTGAAGCTTTCTTT.

This clonotype was seen at least ten times. V usage is TRBV6-1 and J usage is TRBJ2-5; 9 nucleotides match TRBD2. CDR1 is MNHNS and CDR2 is SASEGT in the germline V gene. The V gene end was trimmed by 6 bases and the J gene end by 4 bases; junction bases not matched to a gene: 6. The CDR3 is 14 residues long. The CDR3 is CASSKGLAGETQYF. In DNA, the CDR3 is TGTGCCAGCAGCAAGGGACTAGCCGGAGAGACCCAGTACTTC.

V and J are TRBV30 and TRBJ2-7, with TRBD1 identical over 8 bases. The CDR3 totals 19 residues. V was pared by 4 bases and J by 3 bases, with 23 bases of the junction left unmatched. In germline, CDR1 is GTSNPN, CDR2 SVGIG (reference sequence). DNA of the CDR3: TGTGCCTGGAATCATAGGACAGGGTCGGATCGGAGCCAGAGCTACGAGCAGTACTTC. Translated: CAWNHRTGSDRSQSYEQYF.

The gene calls are TRBV3-1 and TRBJ1-1, with D maybe TRBD1 (5 bases). Germline V gives CDR1 LGHDT, CDR2 YNNKEL (reference sequence). V was trimmed by 2 bases and J by 2 bases, leaving 21 bases between them. The CDR3 covers 18 residues. The CDR3, as DNA: TGTGCCAGCAGCCAACCCTATTCTGGAGACAGACAAAACACTGAAGCTTTCTTT. This translates into CASSQPYSGDRQNTEAFF.

Many counts were recorded for this clonotype. The V gene is TRBV18, the J gene TRBJ1-6; D is unresolved. Germline CDR1 and CDR2: KGHSH and LQKENI. CDR3 size: 13 residues. Between the trimmed V and J ends, which lost 1 base and 13 bases, there was a span of 11 bases. In nucleotides, the CDR3 is TGTGCCAGCTCACCACGGGAGACTTATCCCCTCCACTTT. It yields the protein CASSPRETYPLHF. The entire variable domain, with the rest obtained from reference TRBV18 and TRBJ1-6, is as follows: NAGVMQNPRHLVRRRGQEARLRCSPMKGHSHVYWYRQLPEEGLKFMVYLQKENIIDESGMPKERFSAEFPKEGPSILRIQQVVRGDSAAYFCASSPRETYPLHFGNGTRLTVT.

This clonotype was recorded many times. The genes are TRBV7-9 and TRBJ2-5; D remains unclear. The germline V gene encodes CDR1 SEHNR and CDR2 FQNEAQ (reference sequence). V lost 5 bases, J lost 5 bases, and 9 bases lay in between. This CDR3 has 12 amino acids. CDR3 region: CASSSSRETQYF. CDR3 nucleotide sequence: TGTGCCAGCAGCAGCAGTCGTGAGACCCAGTACTTC.

This clonotype has a count of ten or more. A read error is possible here, since a much larger clone lies one base away. The J gene is TRBJ2-5, the V gene TRBV3-1; no definite D call. CDR1 LGHDT and CDR2 YNNKEL come from the germline V gene (reference sequence). The V end was cut by 3 bases, the J end by 2 bases, with 1 base between. This CDR3 is 11 amino acids long. DNA of the CDR3: TGTGCCAGCAGCCAGCAAGAGACCCAGTACTTC. It encodes CASSQQETQYF.

Only a few counts were recorded for this clonotype. The chain has TRBV11-2 and TRBJ2-2; TRBD2 matches at 10 bases. CDR1 is SGHAT, CDR2 FQNNGV, per germline. The CDR3 totals 17 residues. The V segment lost 2 bases and the J segment 7 bases; nucleotides outside the gene matches: 10. The CDR3 loop reads CASSLILAGVRDGELFF. CDR3 sequence (DNA): TGTGCCAGCAGCTTAATCCTAGCGGGAGTTCGGGACGGGGAGCTGTTTTTT.

This clonotype has at least ten counts. The J gene is TRBJ2-2, the V gene TRBV11-3; 7 bases are a match to TRBD2. J gave up 5 bases and V 10 bases, and 7 bases lay outside the gene matches. The CDR3 totals 13 residues. CDR1 and CDR2 from the germline V gene are SGHNT and YENEEA. CDR3: CATNIGGTGELFF. In DNA, the CDR3 is TGTGCCACCAACATCGGGGGGACCGGGGAGCTGTTTTTT.

This clonotype was counted at least ten times. The chain recombines TRBV18 with TRBJ1-2; D gene unclear. Germline V lookup: CDR1 KGHSH, CDR2 LQKENI. The CDR3 loop spans 14 amino acids. The V end was cut by 1 base, the J end by 8 bases, with 14 bases between. CDR3 protein: CASSPQQPVGGYTF. The CDR3 region has the DNA TGTGCCAGCTCACCACAACAACCCGTCGGGGGCTACACCTTC.

The chain carries TRBV7-3 and TRBJ1-1, with TRBD1 identical over 7 bases. This CDR3 has 14 amino acids. Germline lookup yields CDR1 SGHTA and CDR2 FQGTGA. With V trimmed by 5 bases and J by 5 bases, 8 bases remained unmatched. CDR3 bases: TGTGCCAGCAGCCCATCCCCACAGGGGACTGAAGCTTTCTTT. It is translated as CASSPSPQGTEAFF.

There are many counts of this clonotype. The chain is built from TRBV7-6 and TRBJ1-2; no firm D call. V was cut by 5 bases and J by 6 bases, with 13 bases left in between. CDR1 SGHVS and CDR2 FNYEAQ come from the germline V gene. CDR3 length: 13 residues. The CDR3 is CASSPAAGHGYTF. CDR3 DNA: TGTGCCAGCAGCCCGGCAGCAGGCCATGGCTACACCTTC.

This clonotype was counted a single time. The chain carries TRBV6-2 or TRBV6-3 and TRBJ2-7; weak D call: TRBD1 (5 bases). This CDR3 is 18 amino acids long. Trimming pared 0 bases from V and 1 base from J, leaving 19 bases between. From germline, CDR1 is MNHEY and CDR2 SVGEGT. The CDR3, as DNA: TGTGCCAGCAGTTACTCCCCGACAGCCTGGGGTGGATCCTACGAGCAGTACTTC. Translating it yields CASSYSPTAWGGSYEQYF.

CDR3 protein: CASGTGGHEQYF. The CDR3 DNA reads as TGTGCCAGTGGGACAGGGGGCCACGAGCAGTACTTC. The chain uses TRBV27 and TRBJ2-7; 12 nucleotides align to TRBD1. The CDR3 runs to 12 residues. V gave up 9 bases and J gave up 5 bases; unmatched junction bases: 2. The germline V gene encodes CDR1 MNHEY and CDR2 SMNVEV (reference sequence).

This clonotype was counted at least ten times. The chain carries TRBV6-5 and TRBJ1-3, with 9 bases fitting TRBD1. Germline V gene lookup returns CDR1 MNHEY and CDR2 SVGAGI. This CDR3 comprises 17 residues. With 4 bases clipped from V and 0 bases from J, the junction kept 7 bases outside the gene matches. CDR3 coding DNA: TGTGCCAGCAGTTCCCTGACAGGGGGAAGCTCTGGAAACACCATATATTTT. Protein sequence: CASSSLTGGSSGNTIYF.

This clonotype was recorded many times. This sequence joins TRBV24-1 and TRBJ1-2, with a possible D match to TRBD1 (5 bases). Looked up from germline, CDR1 is KGHDR and CDR2 is SFDVKD. This CDR3 comprises 12 residues. Trimming pared 7 bases from V and 6 bases from J, leaving 11 bases between. CDR3 bases: TGTGCCACCAGGGCCGAAGGGGATGGCTACACCTTC. Protein sequence: CATRAEGDGYTF.

Ten or more counts support this clonotype. The CDR3 reads CASSLDRVGEQYF. CDR3 DNA sequence: TGTGCCAGCAGCTTAGACAGGGTGGGGGAGCAGTACTTC. This chain uses TRBV7-8 with TRBJ2-7; possibly TRBD1 for D (6 bases). Germline V gene lookup returns CDR1 SGHVS and CDR2 FQNEAQ. Trimming pared 1 base from V and 7 bases from J, leaving 11 bases between. The CDR3 runs 13 residues.

This clonotype was counted many times. The rearrangement links TRBV11-2 to TRBJ2-7, with TRBD2 matching over 7 bases. The CDR3 spans 16 residues. Germline trimming cut 1 base from V and 1 base from J; bases unmatched to any gene: 7. CDR1 SGHAT and CDR2 FQNNGV come from the germline V gene. CDR3 in DNA: TGTGCCAGCAGCTTAGTATCCGGGAGGCGATCCTACGAGCAGTACTTC. Translated, it gives CASSLVSGRRSYEQYF.